A selection of T cell receptor beta chains follows, all from one sample in a study of cytomegalovirus exposure and HLA in healthy donors. TCRdb's table, derived via immunoSEQ multiplex PCR, lists solely in-frame clones and lacks some. The sample contains 30,000 or so clones, 65% to 75% of which appear only once. The sequenced sample was PBMCs. These receptors were taken from a man aged 45-65 years in good health and CMV-seropositive. The CDR3 runs from the conserved cysteine through the conserved F or W. The D gene is left open where the match is weak. Clone size is shown for a subset of rows, as once, few, many or a class of expanded clone.

>TRBJ1-3|TRBV7-9|NA|NA
TGTGCCAGCAGCTTACGCAGGGGTGACTTGTTAATATATTTT
CASSLRRGDLLIYF
>TRBJ2-5|TRBV5-1|NA|NA
TGCGCCAGCAGCGTGAGGGTAGGGGAGACCCAGTACTTC
CASSVRVGETQYF
>TRBJ2-7|TRBV9|TRBD2|NA
TGTGCCAGCAGCGTAGAACCGGGGGGCGAGCAGTACTTC
CASSVEPGGEQYF
>TRBJ2-3|TRBV5-6|NA|NA
TGTGCCAGCAGCTTGGAAGCGGATACGCAGTATTTT
CASSLEADTQYF
>TRBJ2-1|TRBV30|TRBD2|NA
TGTGCCTGGGCAAAGCGGGGAGCTTCCTACAATGAGCAGTTCTTC
CAWAKRGASYNEQFF
>TRBJ2-6|TRBV7-7|NA|NA
TGTGCCAGCAGCTTAGGAGGCTCTGGGGCCAACGTCCTGACTTTC
CASSLGGSGANVLTF
>TRBJ2-2|TRBV30|NA|NA
TGTGCCTGGAGTGCCGGGTCTAACACCGGGGAGCTGTTTTTT
CAWSAGSNTGELFF
>TRBJ1-1|TRBV7-2|NA|few
TGTGCCAGCAGCTTTTCGTCCTCGTCGAACACTGAAGCTTTCTTT
CASSFSSSSNTEAFF
>TRBJ1-5|TRBV19|TRBD1|NA
TGTGCCAGTAGAGTACAGGGGGCCGGCAATCAGCCCCAGCATTTT
CASRVQGAGNQPQHF
>TRBJ1-1|TRBV6-5|NA|NA
TGTGCCAGCAACCCTATGCGGGCTAGCACTGAAGCTTTCTTT
CASNPMRASTEAFF
>TRBJ1-2|TRBV4-1|NA|NA
TGCGCCAGCAGCCCAGGACAGCTCCATAACTATGGCTACACCTTC
CASSPGQLHNYGYTF
>TRBJ2-7|TRBV29-1|TRBD1|once
TGCAGCGTTGGTGGGACAGTTTACGAGCAGTACTTC
CSVGGTVYEQYF
>TRBJ2-3|TRBV30|NA|NA
TGTGCCTGGAGTGCGGTCGATTTT
CAWSAVDF
>TRBJ2-5|TRBV5-1|NA|NA
TGCGCCAGCAGCTTGGCCTTGGAGACCCAGTACTTC
CASSLALETQYF
>TRBJ2-6|TRBV30|NA|few
TGTGCCTGGAGTCCCCCGGGGGGCGGGGCCAACGTCCTGACTTTC
CAWSPPGGGANVLTF
>TRBJ1-2|TRBV5-1|NA|NA
TGCGCCAGCACCAAGGACAGTCCTAACTATGGCTACACCTTC
CASTKDSPNYGYTF
>TRBJ2-5|TRBV29-1|NA|NA
TGCAGCGTTCGTGCTACGGAGACCCAGTACTTC
CSVRATETQYF
>TRBJ1-2|TRBV29-1|NA|NA
TGCAGCGTTGAAGATCGTTCCGGGAACTATGGCTACACCTTC
CSVEDRSGNYGYTF
>TRBJ2-7|TRBV28|NA|NA
TGTGCCAGCAGTTTGCCCAGGCTCTACGAGCAGTACTTC
CASSLPRLYEQYF
>TRBJ2-3|TRBV7-6|NA|NA
TGTGCCAGCAGCCGTGGACTGTTGGAGGGCACAGATACGCAGTATTTT
CASSRGLLEGTDTQYF
>TRBJ1-1|TRBV7-8|NA|NA
TGTGCCAGCAGCCAGATGTTAGACAGCAATAGTGAAGCTTTCTTT
CASSQMLDSNSEAFF
>TRBJ2-2|TRBV10-3|TRBD2|NA
TGTGCCATCAGTCGTCCCCGGGGGGGCCTCTCCGGGGAGCTGTTTTTT
CAISRPRGGLSGELFF
>TRBJ2-5|TRBV18|NA|NA
TGTGCCAGCTCCCGGGATCGGGAGACCCAGTACTTC
CASSRDRETQYF
>TRBJ2-1|TRBV2|TRBD2|few
TGTGCCAGCAAGGGGACTACCACTTTAAGAGAGCAGTTCTTC
CASKGTTTLREQFF
>TRBJ2-2|TRBV5-6|TRBD2|NA
TGTGCCAGCAGCCCCAGCCTTAGCGGGGCGGGCTCCGGGGAGCTGTTTTTT
CASSPSLSGAGSGELFF
>TRBJ1-5|TRBV30|TRBD1|NA
TGTGCCTGGAACAGACAGGGGGGCAATCAGCCCCAGCATTTT
CAWNRQGGNQPQHF
>TRBJ1-3|TRBV30|TRBD1|NA
TGTGCCTGGGCGAGGGACAGGGTCTCGAACTCTGGAAACACCATATATTTT
CAWARDRVSNSGNTIYF
>TRBJ1-6|TRBV4-3|NA|NA
TGCGCCAGCAGCCAAGGACAGACCTCCTATAATTCACCCCTCCACTTT
CASSQGQTSYNSPLHF
>TRBJ1-2|TRBV6-5|TRBD1|NA
TGTGCCAGCAGTTACTCGGGACAGGGGAGAGGCGGCTACACCTTC
CASSYSGQGRGGYTF
>TRBJ1-4|TRBV5-1|NA|NA
TGCGCCAGCAGCTCGGTCGGAGGAGCTGAAAAACTGTTTTTT
CASSSVGGAEKLFF
>TRBJ1-5|TRBV19|TRBD1|NA
TGTGCCAGTAGTGTGGACAGGGGAAATCAGCCCCAGCATTTT
CASSVDRGNQPQHF
>TRBJ1-4|TRBV6-6|TRBD1|few
TGTGCCAGCAGTATAAACCCGGGACAGGGAAGTGAAAAACTGTTTTTT
CASSINPGQGSEKLFF
>TRBJ2-1|TRBV13|NA|few
TGTGCCAGCAGCTCCACTAGAGGTGAGCAGTTCTTC
CASSSTRGEQFF
>TRBJ1-4|TRBV30|NA|NA
TGTGCCTGGAGTCAAACAGGGTTGGGTGAAAAACTGTTTTTT
CAWSQTGLGEKLFF
>TRBJ2-1|TRBV2|TRBD2|NA
TGTGCCAGCACCCTAGGGACTAAAAAGGGCAATGAGCAGTTCTTC
CASTLGTKKGNEQFF
>TRBJ1-6|TRBV6-1|NA|once
TGTGCCAGCGGCGACAGTTATTCACCCCTCCACTTT
CASGDSYSPLHF
>TRBJ2-1|TRBV5-1|TRBD1|NA
TGCGCCAGCAGCTTGGATGCGGGACAGGCCTACCATGAGCAGTTCTTC
CASSLDAGQAYHEQFF
>TRBJ2-6|TRBV30|NA|few
TGTGCCTGGAGTTCACAGGCCTCCCCTCTCTCTGGGGCCAACGTCCTGACTTTC
CAWSSQASPLSGANVLTF
>TRBJ2-5|TRBV7-9|NA|NA
TGTGCCAGCAGCTCCTACCAGCGGAACCAAGAGACCCAGTACTTC
CASSSYQRNQETQYF
>TRBJ1-3|TRBV5-1|NA|NA
TGCGCCAGCAGCTCCGCGGGGGCTGTCTCCGGAAACACCATATATTTT
CASSSAGAVSGNTIYF
>TRBJ2-1|TRBV14|NA|NA
TGTGCCAGCAGCCAAGGTTCCCGGGGTATCGACAATGAGCAGTTCTTC
CASSQGSRGIDNEQFF
>TRBJ2-5|TRBV23-1|TRBD1|NA
TGCGCCAGCAGCCGCGGTGACAGGGTGGGGGAGACCCAGTACTTC
CASSRGDRVGETQYF
>TRBJ2-4|TRBV28|TRBD1|NA
TGTGCCAGCAGTACCGGGACAGCAAACATTCAGTACTTC
CASSTGTANIQYF
>TRBJ1-5|TRBV7-6|NA|NA
TGTGCCAGCAGCTTAGAACAGGGATTCAATCAGCCCCAGCATTTT
CASSLEQGFNQPQHF
>TRBJ1-4|TRBV11-2|NA|NA
TGTGCCAGCAGCGCGAGACAGATAATGGATGAAAAACTGTTTTTT
CASSARQIMDEKLFF
>TRBJ1-3|TRBV29-1|NA|NA
TGCAGCGTTGCAATGGGAAACACCATATATTTT
CSVAMGNTIYF
>TRBJ2-7|TRBV6-6|NA|few
TGTGCCAGCGCGAGTCCAAACTACGAGCAGTACTTC
CASASPNYEQYF
>TRBJ1-5|TRBV7-2|TRBD1|NA
TGTGCCAGCAGCTGTAGGACAGGCCCATTTAGCAATCAGCCCCAGCATTTT
CASSCRTGPFSNQPQHF
>TRBJ2-7|TRBV7-9|NA|few
TGTGCCAGCAGCTATGGCACAGGGTGGTCCTACGAGCAGTACTTC
CASSYGTGWSYEQYF
>TRBJ2-7|TRBV7-8|NA|few
TGTGCCAGCAGCTTTCACAATACCTACGAGCAGTACTTC
CASSFHNTYEQYF
>TRBJ2-2|TRBV30|NA|NA
TGTGCCTGGACCCCCCCTGCGGGCGGGCGACTCACCGGGGAGCTGTTTTTT
CAWTPPAGGRLTGELFF